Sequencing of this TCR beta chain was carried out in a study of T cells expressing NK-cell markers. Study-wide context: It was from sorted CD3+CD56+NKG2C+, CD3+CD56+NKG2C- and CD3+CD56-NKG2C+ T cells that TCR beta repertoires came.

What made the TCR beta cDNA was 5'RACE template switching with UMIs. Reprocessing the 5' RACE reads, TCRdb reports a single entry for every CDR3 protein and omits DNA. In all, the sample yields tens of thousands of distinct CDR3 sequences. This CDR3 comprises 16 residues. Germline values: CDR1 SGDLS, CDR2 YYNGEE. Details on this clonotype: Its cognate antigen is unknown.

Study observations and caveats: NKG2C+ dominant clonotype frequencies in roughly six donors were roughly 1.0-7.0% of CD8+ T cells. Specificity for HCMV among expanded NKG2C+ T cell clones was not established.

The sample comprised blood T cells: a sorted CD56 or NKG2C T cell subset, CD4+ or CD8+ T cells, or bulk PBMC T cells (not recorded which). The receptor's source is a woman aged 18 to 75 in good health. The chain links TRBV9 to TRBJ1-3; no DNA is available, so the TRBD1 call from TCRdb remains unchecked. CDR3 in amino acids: CASSPYSGLSGDTIYF.